This entry is about one T cell receptor (beta chain). Its antigen remains unknown. This sample was included in a study of cytomegalovirus exposure and HLA in healthy donors. The study's findings and limits: Later findings reportedly placed an Asian-associated ancestry cluster below the approximately 670-donor mean for N-insertions. A further, later analysis showed that HLA-associated TCR beta chains (compared with equally common others) were more clonally expanded.

PCR was performed using 60 Vbeta and 13 Jbeta primers. Here immunoSEQ multiplex PCR was the method, and the copy in TCRdb shows in-frame clones only, minus some. The table records about 190,000 clones, roughly 80% of them present only once. The germline CDR1 and CDR2 sequences are SGHRS and YFSETQ. Trimming pared 2 bases from V and 7 bases from J, leaving 18 bases between. The CDR3 consists of 16 residues. The source material was PBMCs. This chain connects TRBV5-1 to TRBJ1-4; possible D gene TRBD1, 6 bases. The clonotype comes from a woman between 25 and 40 years old in good health and CMV-seropositive. The CDR3 reads CASSLGVKQGGEKLFF. The CDR3 DNA is TGCGCCAGCAGCTTAGGAGTAAAACAGGGCGGTGAAAAACTGTTTTTT.